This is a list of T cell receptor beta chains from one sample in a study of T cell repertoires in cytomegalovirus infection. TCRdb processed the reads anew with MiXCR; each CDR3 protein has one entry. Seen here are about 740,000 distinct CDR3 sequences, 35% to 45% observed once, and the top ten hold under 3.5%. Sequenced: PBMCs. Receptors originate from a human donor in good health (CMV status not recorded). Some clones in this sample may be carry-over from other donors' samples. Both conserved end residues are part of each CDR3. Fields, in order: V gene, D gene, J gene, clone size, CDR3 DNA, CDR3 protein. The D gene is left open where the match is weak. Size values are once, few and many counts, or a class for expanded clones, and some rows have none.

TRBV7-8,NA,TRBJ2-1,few,TGTGCCAGCAGCTTAGAATTGACAGTTCCATACAATGAGCAGTTCTTC,CASSLELTVPYNEQFF
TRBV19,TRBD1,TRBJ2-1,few,TGTGCCAGTAGCCCCCGGGGACAGCCTGGGGAGCAGTTCTTC,CASSPRGQPGEQFF
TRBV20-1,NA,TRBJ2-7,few,TGCAGTGCCCCCAGCCAGTACGAGCAGTACTTC,CSAPSQYEQYF
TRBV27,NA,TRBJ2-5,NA,TGTGCCAGCAGTTCGGATTGGGGGGAAGAAGAGACCCAGTACTTC,CASSSDWGEEETQYF
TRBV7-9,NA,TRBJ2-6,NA,TGTGCCAGCAGCTTAGGGAGCGGAAAGAGCTCTGGGGCCAACGTCCTGACTTTC,CASSLGSGKSSGANVLTF
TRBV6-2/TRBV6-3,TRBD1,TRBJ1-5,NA,TGTGCCAGCCATAGAGACAGGGCGGCTCGCCAGCCCCAGCATTTT,CASHRDRAARQPQHF
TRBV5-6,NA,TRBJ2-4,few,TGTGCCAGCAGCGACGGGACCCCTGTAAACATTCAGTACTTC,CASSDGTPVNIQYF
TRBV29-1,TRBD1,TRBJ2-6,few,TGCAGCGTTGGCCGGGACAGAGCCTCTGGGGCCAACGTCCTGACTTTC,CSVGRDRASGANVLTF
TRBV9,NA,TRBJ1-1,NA,TGTGCCAGCAGCCTACGGATGGGAGAAGCTTTCTTT,CASSLRMGEAFF
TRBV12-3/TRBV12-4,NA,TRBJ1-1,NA,TGTGCCAGCAGCCTATCCTTGGGCACTGAAGCTTTCTTT,CASSLSLGTEAFF
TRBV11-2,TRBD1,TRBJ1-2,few,TGTGCCAGCAGCTTAGATTGGGACAGGGGCTATGGCTACACCTTC,CASSLDWDRGYGYTF
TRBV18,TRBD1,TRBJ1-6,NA,TGTGCCAGCTCACTGTATGGGACAGGGAGCAATTCACCCCTCCACTTT,CASSLYGTGSNSPLHF
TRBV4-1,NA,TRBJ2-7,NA,TGCGCCAGCAGCCAACCCGGGGACTCCTACGAGCAGTACTTC,CASSQPGDSYEQYF
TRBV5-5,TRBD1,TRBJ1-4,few,TGTGCCAGCAGCCCGAACGTGGGACAGACTAATGAAAAACTGTTTTTT,CASSPNVGQTNEKLFF
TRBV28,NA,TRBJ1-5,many,TGTGCCAGCAACCCAGATAGCAATCAGCCCCAGCATTTT,CASNPDSNQPQHF
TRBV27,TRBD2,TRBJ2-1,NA,TGTGCCAGCAGTCTCTGGACTAGCGGGAGGGCCCGGGAGCAGTTCTTC,CASSLWTSGRAREQFF
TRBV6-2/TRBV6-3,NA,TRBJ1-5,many,TGTGCCAGCAGCAGTACCCGGTATAGGCCCCAGCATTTT,CASSSTRYRPQHF
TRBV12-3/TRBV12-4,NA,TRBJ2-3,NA,TGTGCCAGCAGTCCTCGGACTCCAACGGGCACAGATACGCAGTATTTT,CASSPRTPTGTDTQYF
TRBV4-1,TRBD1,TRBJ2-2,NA,TGTGCCAGCAGTGCACGAACAGGGGTGGCACCCGGGGAGCTGTTTTTT,CASSARTGVAPGELFF
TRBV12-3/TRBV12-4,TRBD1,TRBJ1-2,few,TGTGCCAGCAGCCAGGACCTCCGGGACAGGGGGCCCGGCTATGGCTACACCTTC,CASSQDLRDRGPGYGYTF
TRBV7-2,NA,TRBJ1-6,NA,TGTGCCAGCAGCTTAGATGGCAGGTCGGATTCACCCCTCCACTTT,CASSLDGRSDSPLHF
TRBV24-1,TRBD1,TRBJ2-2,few,TGTGCCACCAGTGACCCCACCGACAGGGGTACCGGGGAGCTGTTTTTT,CATSDPTDRGTGELFF